The rows below give T cell receptor beta chains drawn from one sample of a study of response to subunit inactivated influenza vaccine. MiXCR, run by TCRdb on the RT-PCR reads, gives a single entry per CDR3 protein. The data show over 650,000 distinct CDR3 sequences, 18% seen once. The sequenced sample was PBMCs from blood, obtained 5 to 6 days after vaccination. These receptors originate from a man aged 45-60 years who received an inactivated influenza vaccine. Each CDR3 is given with its conserved first and last residue. Fields, in order: CDR3 DNA, CDR3 protein, D gene, V gene, clone size, CDR3 length, J gene. The D gene is left open where the match is weak. The size of a clone is reported for some rows only, either as once, few or many, or as a class for expanded clones.

CDR3nt: TGTGCCAGCAGTAATCTCGAGGACAGGGTCGTCACCGGGGAGCTGTTTTTT; CDR3aa: CASSNLEDRVVTGELFF; d_gene: TRBD1; v_gene: TRBV6-5; abundance: few; len: 17; j_gene: TRBJ2-2
CDR3nt: TGTGCCAGCAGCCCCGGACAGGGGTGGGGCACCGGGGAGCTGTTTTTT; CDR3aa: CASSPGQGWGTGELFF; d_gene: TRBD1; v_gene: TRBV3-1; abundance: few; len: 16; j_gene: TRBJ2-2
CDR3nt: TGTGCCAGCGAGGGAGGGCCGGGCGAGCAGTACTTC; CDR3aa: CASEGGPGEQYF; d_gene: TRBD2; v_gene: TRBV6-6; abundance: many; len: 12; j_gene: TRBJ2-7
CDR3nt: TGCAGTGCGTTGGGACAGGGTTTTCCACCCCTCCACTTT; CDR3aa: CSALGQGFPPLHF; d_gene: TRBD1; v_gene: TRBV20-1; abundance: few; len: 13; j_gene: TRBJ1-6
CDR3nt: TGTGCCAGCAGCGGATTGACAGGGTCCCTCGAGCAGTACTTC; CDR3aa: CASSGLTGSLEQYF; d_gene: TRBD1; v_gene: TRBV6-1; abundance: -; len: 14; j_gene: TRBJ2-7
CDR3nt: TGTGCCAGCGCGACGCAGGGGGGTACGCAGTATTTT; CDR3aa: CASATQGGTQYF; d_gene: -; v_gene: TRBV12-3/TRBV12-4; abundance: few; len: 12; j_gene: TRBJ2-3
CDR3nt: TGTGCCAGCAGGGCCAGGGGGACCGGGGAGCTGTTTTTT; CDR3aa: CASRARGTGELFF; d_gene: TRBD1; v_gene: TRBV12-3/TRBV12-4; abundance: -; len: 13; j_gene: TRBJ2-2
CDR3nt: TGTGCCAGCAGCGATACTGGACAGGGGGTCGATGAGCAGTTCTTC; CDR3aa: CASSDTGQGVDEQFF; d_gene: TRBD1; v_gene: TRBV14; abundance: once; len: 15; j_gene: TRBJ2-1
CDR3nt: TGTGCCAGCAGCTTAGGCCGGTCCAGTTGGACAGGCGTCTCCTACGAGCAGTACTTC; CDR3aa: CASSLGRSSWTGVSYEQYF; d_gene: TRBD1; v_gene: TRBV11-2; abundance: many; len: 19; j_gene: TRBJ2-7
CDR3nt: TGTGCCAGCAGTGACGGGACCTCTAATGAGCAGTTCTTC; CDR3aa: CASSDGTSNEQFF; d_gene: -; v_gene: TRBV6-4; abundance: -; len: 13; j_gene: TRBJ2-1
CDR3nt: TGTGCCAGCAGCTTACAGGGGTTGGAACTAGCGGGAGGTCCCTACGAGCAGTACTTC; CDR3aa: CASSLQGLELAGGPYEQYF; d_gene: TRBD2; v_gene: TRBV13; abundance: -; len: 19; j_gene: TRBJ2-7
CDR3nt: TGTGCCTGGAGGGAAGACAATGAGCAGTTCTTC; CDR3aa: CAWREDNEQFF; d_gene: -; v_gene: TRBV30; abundance: -; len: 11; j_gene: TRBJ2-1
CDR3nt: TGTGCCACCAGCAGAGTCGGGGCGCCCACAGATACGCAGTATTTT; CDR3aa: CATSRVGAPTDTQYF; d_gene: -; v_gene: TRBV15; abundance: few; len: 15; j_gene: TRBJ2-3
CDR3nt: TGTGCCAGCAGTTTACCGCGCGGTGAGCAGTTCTTC; CDR3aa: CASSLPRGEQFF; d_gene: -; v_gene: TRBV12-3/TRBV12-4; abundance: few; len: 12; j_gene: TRBJ2-1
CDR3nt: TGCAGTGCTACCAAGGACCCCCTAGCATACGAGCAGTACTTC; CDR3aa: CSATKDPLAYEQYF; d_gene: -; v_gene: TRBV20-1; abundance: -; len: 14; j_gene: TRBJ2-7
CDR3nt: TGTGCCAGCAGGCTTAGCGGGAGCTCCTACGAGCAGTACTTC; CDR3aa: CASRLSGSSYEQYF; d_gene: TRBD2; v_gene: TRBV6-1; abundance: few; len: 14; j_gene: TRBJ2-7
CDR3nt: TGCGCCAGCAGCTTGGAGAGCGGAACTGGAAACACCATATATTTT; CDR3aa: CASSLESGTGNTIYF; d_gene: -; v_gene: TRBV5-1; abundance: few; len: 15; j_gene: TRBJ1-3
CDR3nt: TGTGCCAGGGTTATTCCACCCGGGACCGTAGCCAAAAACATTCAGTACTTC; CDR3aa: CARVIPPGTVAKNIQYF; d_gene: -; v_gene: TRBV27; abundance: -; len: 17; j_gene: TRBJ2-4
CDR3nt: TGTGCCAGCAGTTACTCGGAACTGTACACTGAAGCTTTCTTT; CDR3aa: CASSYSELYTEAFF; d_gene: -; v_gene: TRBV6-2/TRBV6-3; abundance: many; len: 14; j_gene: TRBJ1-1
CDR3nt: TGCGCCAGCAGCCAAGGTGTTGACAGGGGGTGGAATGAGCAGTTCTTC; CDR3aa: CASSQGVDRGWNEQFF; d_gene: TRBD1; v_gene: TRBV4-3; abundance: -; len: 16; j_gene: TRBJ2-1
CDR3nt: TGCGCCAGCAGCCAAGAAAAGGGCACTGGAGGCTACACCTTC; CDR3aa: CASSQEKGTGGYTF; d_gene: -; v_gene: TRBV4-3; abundance: -; len: 14; j_gene: TRBJ1-2
CDR3nt: TGCGCCAGCAGCTTGGTAGCAGATCCCTACGAGCAGTACTTC; CDR3aa: CASSLVADPYEQYF; d_gene: -; v_gene: TRBV5-1; abundance: many; len: 14; j_gene: TRBJ2-7
CDR3nt: TGTGCCAGCAGCTTAACGGGAGGCGGTAATGAGCAGTTCTTC; CDR3aa: CASSLTGGGNEQFF; d_gene: TRBD2; v_gene: TRBV7-9; abundance: many; len: 14; j_gene: TRBJ2-1
CDR3nt: TGTGCCAGCAGTTCAGGGACTAGCGGGAGGGCCAGGTCCTACAATGAGCAGTTCTTC; CDR3aa: CASSSGTSGRARSYNEQFF; d_gene: TRBD2; v_gene: TRBV12-3/TRBV12-4; abundance: many; len: 19; j_gene: TRBJ2-1
CDR3nt: TGCGCCAGCAGCTTCCAGGCTGGGGCCAACGTCCTGACTTTC; CDR3aa: CASSFQAGANVLTF; d_gene: -; v_gene: TRBV5-1; abundance: many; len: 14; j_gene: TRBJ2-6
CDR3nt: TGTGCCAGCAGTTACCGACCAGGGAATTACAATGAGCAGTTCTTC; CDR3aa: CASSYRPGNYNEQFF; d_gene: -; v_gene: TRBV6-5; abundance: few; len: 15; j_gene: TRBJ2-1
CDR3nt: TGTGCCACCAGTCGAGACAGGGGATACAATGAGCAGTTCTTC; CDR3aa: CATSRDRGYNEQFF; d_gene: TRBD1; v_gene: TRBV24-1; abundance: many; len: 14; j_gene: TRBJ2-1
CDR3nt: TGCGCCAGCAGCTTGGTCAGGGATACCTACGAGCAGTACTTC; CDR3aa: CASSLVRDTYEQYF; d_gene: -; v_gene: TRBV5-1; abundance: many; len: 14; j_gene: TRBJ2-7
CDR3nt: TGTGCCACCAGCAGAGGGGACAGCGGGGGAAACACCATATATTTT; CDR3aa: CATSRGDSGGNTIYF; d_gene: TRBD1; v_gene: TRBV15; abundance: -; len: 15; j_gene: TRBJ1-3
CDR3nt: TGTGCCAGCAGCAAACGACAGAATTCACCCCTCCACTTT; CDR3aa: CASSKRQNSPLHF; d_gene: -; v_gene: TRBV7-2; abundance: -; len: 13; j_gene: TRBJ1-6
CDR3nt: TGCGCCAGCAGCTTTGACGGCCAGGGGTTAATCGAGCAGTACTTC; CDR3aa: CASSFDGQGLIEQYF; d_gene: -; v_gene: TRBV5-1; abundance: few; len: 15; j_gene: TRBJ2-7
CDR3nt: TGTGCCAGCAGTTTCTCGCCCGGGACAGGGAACCACGAGCAGTACTTC; CDR3aa: CASSFSPGTGNHEQYF; d_gene: TRBD1; v_gene: TRBV28; abundance: -; len: 16; j_gene: TRBJ2-7
CDR3nt: TGTGCCAGCAGAACCCGGGACAGGGGTGCAGATACGCAGTATTTT; CDR3aa: CASRTRDRGADTQYF; d_gene: TRBD1; v_gene: TRBV5-6; abundance: -; len: 15; j_gene: TRBJ2-3
CDR3nt: TGCGCCAGCAGCTTGGCCGGGGCCTTTGGAAACACCTTATATTTT; CDR3aa: CASSLAGAFGNTLYF; d_gene: -; v_gene: TRBV5-1; abundance: -; len: 15; j_gene: TRBJ1-3
CDR3nt: TGTGCCAGCAGCTCTACTTCAGATACGCAGTATTTT; CDR3aa: CASSSTSDTQYF; d_gene: -; v_gene: TRBV7-9; abundance: -; len: 12; j_gene: TRBJ2-3
CDR3nt: TGTGCCAGCTCACTATTAACAGGGGACAAAAACATTCAGTACTTC; CDR3aa: CASSLLTGDKNIQYF; d_gene: TRBD1; v_gene: TRBV18; abundance: few; len: 15; j_gene: TRBJ2-4
CDR3nt: TGTGCCAGCAGTCTCTCGGGTCGTAATGAAAAACTGTTTTTT; CDR3aa: CASSLSGRNEKLFF; d_gene: -; v_gene: TRBV28; abundance: -; len: 14; j_gene: TRBJ1-4
CDR3nt: TGCGCCAGCAGACCCAAGACAGGGTCCTACGAGCAGTACTTC; CDR3aa: CASRPKTGSYEQYF; d_gene: TRBD1; v_gene: TRBV4-1; abundance: -; len: 14; j_gene: TRBJ2-7
CDR3nt: TGTGCCAGCAGCCAAATTGACAGACAAGAGACCCAGTACTTC; CDR3aa: CASSQIDRQETQYF; d_gene: -; v_gene: TRBV5-6; abundance: many; len: 14; j_gene: TRBJ2-5
CDR3nt: TGTGCCAGCAGCCCAACCGGGGGACTCTATGGCTACACCTTC; CDR3aa: CASSPTGGLYGYTF; d_gene: -; v_gene: TRBV12-3/TRBV12-4; abundance: -; len: 14; j_gene: TRBJ1-2
CDR3nt: TGTGCCAGCAGTTTATACAGGGGCCACGAGCAGTACTTC; CDR3aa: CASSLYRGHEQYF; d_gene: TRBD1; v_gene: TRBV28; abundance: -; len: 13; j_gene: TRBJ2-7
CDR3nt: TGCAGTGCCCCCCAGCGGGGGGCTGGAGATACGCAGTATTTT; CDR3aa: CSAPQRGAGDTQYF; d_gene: TRBD2; v_gene: TRBV20-1; abundance: few; len: 14; j_gene: TRBJ2-3
CDR3nt: TGTGCCAGCAAAGTCGACAGGGCGGCCAACACTGAAGCTTTCTTT; CDR3aa: CASKVDRAANTEAFF; d_gene: TRBD1; v_gene: TRBV6-1; abundance: -; len: 15; j_gene: TRBJ1-1
CDR3nt: TGTGCCAGCAGCTTAGCGCAGGGTGGGATGGAGACCCAGTACTTC; CDR3aa: CASSLAQGGMETQYF; d_gene: -; v_gene: TRBV7-2; abundance: many; len: 15; j_gene: TRBJ2-5
CDR3nt: TGTGCCAGCAGTTACGTAGAGAATAATTCACCCCTCCACTTT; CDR3aa: CASSYVENNSPLHF; d_gene: -; v_gene: TRBV6-5; abundance: -; len: 14; j_gene: TRBJ1-6
CDR3nt: TGTGCCATCAGTACGCCTCCGGGACAGGGGGCTCCTGGGGCCAACGTCCTGACTTTC; CDR3aa: CAISTPPGQGAPGANVLTF; d_gene: TRBD1; v_gene: TRBV10-3; abundance: -; len: 19; j_gene: TRBJ2-6
CDR3nt: TGTGCCAGCAGGAAGTCAGGTGCGCAGTTCTTC; CDR3aa: CASRKSGAQFF; d_gene: -; v_gene: TRBV5-6; abundance: many; len: 11; j_gene: TRBJ2-1